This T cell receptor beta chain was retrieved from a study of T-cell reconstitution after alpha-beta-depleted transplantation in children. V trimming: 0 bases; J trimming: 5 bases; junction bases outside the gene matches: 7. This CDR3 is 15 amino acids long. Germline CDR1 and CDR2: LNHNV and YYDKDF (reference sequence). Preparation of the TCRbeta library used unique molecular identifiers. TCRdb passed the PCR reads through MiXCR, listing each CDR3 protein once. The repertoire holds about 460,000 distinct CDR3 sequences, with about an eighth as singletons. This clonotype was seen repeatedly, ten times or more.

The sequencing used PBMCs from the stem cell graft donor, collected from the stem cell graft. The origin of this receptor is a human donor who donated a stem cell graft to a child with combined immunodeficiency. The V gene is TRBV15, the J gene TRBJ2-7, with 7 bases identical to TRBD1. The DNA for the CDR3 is TGTGCCACCAGCAGAGATATGACAGGGCCCGACGAGCAGTACTTC. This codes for CATSRDMTGPDEQYF. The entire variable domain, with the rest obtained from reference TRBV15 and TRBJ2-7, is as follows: DAMVIQNPRYQVTQFGKPVTLSCSQTLNHNVMYWYQQKSSQAPKLLFHYYDKDFNNEADTPDNFQSRRPNTSFCFLDIRSPGLGDTAMYLCATSRDMTGPDEQYFGPGTRLTVT.